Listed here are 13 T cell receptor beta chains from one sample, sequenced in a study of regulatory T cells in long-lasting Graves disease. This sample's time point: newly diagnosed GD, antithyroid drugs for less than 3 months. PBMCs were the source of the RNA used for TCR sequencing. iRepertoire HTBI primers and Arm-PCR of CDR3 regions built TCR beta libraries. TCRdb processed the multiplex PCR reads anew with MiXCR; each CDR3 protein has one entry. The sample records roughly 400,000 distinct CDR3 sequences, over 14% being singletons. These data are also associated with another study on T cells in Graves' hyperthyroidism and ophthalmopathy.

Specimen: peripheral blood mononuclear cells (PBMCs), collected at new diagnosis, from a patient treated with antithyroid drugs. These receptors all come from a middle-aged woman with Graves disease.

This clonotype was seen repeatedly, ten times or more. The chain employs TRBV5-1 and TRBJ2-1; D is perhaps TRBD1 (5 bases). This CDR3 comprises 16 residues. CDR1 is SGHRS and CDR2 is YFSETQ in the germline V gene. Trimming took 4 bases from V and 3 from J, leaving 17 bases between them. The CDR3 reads CASSTRGRGSYNEQFF. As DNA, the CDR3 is TGCGCCAGCAGCACTCGAGGTAGGGGAAGCTACAATGAGCAGTTCTTC.

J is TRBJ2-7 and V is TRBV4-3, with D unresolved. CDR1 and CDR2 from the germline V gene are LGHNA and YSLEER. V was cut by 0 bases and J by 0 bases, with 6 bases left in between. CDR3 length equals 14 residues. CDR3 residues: CASSQDASSYEQYF. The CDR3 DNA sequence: TGCGCCAGCAGCCAAGATGCGAGCTCCTACGAGCAGTACTTC.

In DNA, the CDR3 is TGTGCCAGTAAAGGACAGTTGTCGAACTATGGCTACACCTTC. Its translation is CASKGQLSNYGYTF. This chain uses TRBV19 with TRBJ1-2, with a possible D match to TRBD1 (6 bases). The germline CDR1 and CDR2 sequences are LNHDA and SQIVND (reference sequence). The V and J ends lost 7 bases and 2 bases respectively, with 14 bases between them. The CDR3 is 14 amino acids.

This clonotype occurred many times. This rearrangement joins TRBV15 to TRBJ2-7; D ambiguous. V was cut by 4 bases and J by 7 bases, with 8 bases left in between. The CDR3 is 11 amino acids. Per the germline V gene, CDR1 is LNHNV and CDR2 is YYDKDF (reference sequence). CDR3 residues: CATSTGREQYF. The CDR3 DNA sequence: TGTGCCACCAGCACAGGTCGGGAGCAGTACTTC. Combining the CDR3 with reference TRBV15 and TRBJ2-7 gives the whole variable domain DAMVIQNPRYQVTQFGKPVTLSCSQTLNHNVMYWYQQKSSQAPKLLFHYYDKDFNNEADTPDNFQSRRPNTSFCFLDIRSPGLGDTAMYLCATSTGREQYFGPGTRLTVT.

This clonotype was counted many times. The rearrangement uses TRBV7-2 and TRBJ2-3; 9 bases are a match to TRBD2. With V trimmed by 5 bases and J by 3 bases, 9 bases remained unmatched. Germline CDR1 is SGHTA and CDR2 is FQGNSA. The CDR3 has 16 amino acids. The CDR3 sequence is CASSDGREGLTDTQYF. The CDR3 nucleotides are TGTGCCAGCAGCGATGGGCGGGAGGGCCTTACAGATACGCAGTATTTT.

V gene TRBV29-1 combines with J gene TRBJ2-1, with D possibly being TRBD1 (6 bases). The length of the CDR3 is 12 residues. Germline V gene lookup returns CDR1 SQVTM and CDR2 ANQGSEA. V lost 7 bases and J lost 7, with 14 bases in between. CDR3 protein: CSARLRGNEQFF. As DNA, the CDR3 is TGCAGCGCCCGACTCAGGGGTAATGAGCAGTTCTTC.

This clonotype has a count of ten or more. CDR3: CASSGQGNSPLHF. CDR3 sequence (DNA): TGTGCCAGCAGTGGACAGGGCAATTCACCCCTCCACTTT. This chain links TRBV2 with TRBJ1-6, with TRBD1 matching 7 bases. V was clipped by 4 bases and J by 7 bases; unmatched bases: 1. In germline, CDR1 is SNHLY, CDR2 FYNNEI. The CDR3 totals 13 residues. Full variable domain (remainder filled in from reference TRBV2 and TRBJ1-6): EPEVTQTPSHQVTQMGQEVILRCVPISNHLYFYWYRQILGQKVEFLVSFYNNEISEKSEIFDDQFSVERPDGSNFTLKIRSTKLEDSAMYFCASSGQGNSPLHFGNGTRLTVT.

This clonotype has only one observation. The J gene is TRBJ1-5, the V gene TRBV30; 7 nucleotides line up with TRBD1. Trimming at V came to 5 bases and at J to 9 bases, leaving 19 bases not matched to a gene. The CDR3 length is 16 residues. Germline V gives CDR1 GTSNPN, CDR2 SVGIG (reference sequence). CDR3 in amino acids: CAWRGRDSGTQRPQHF. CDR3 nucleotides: TGTGCCTGGCGTGGCCGGGACAGCGGGACCCAGAGGCCCCAGCATTTT. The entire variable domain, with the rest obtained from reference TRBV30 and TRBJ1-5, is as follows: SQTIHQWPATLVQPVGSPLSLECTVEGTSNPNLYWYRQAAGRGLQLLFYSVGIGQISSEVPQNLSASRPQDRQFILSSKKLLLSDSGFYLCAWRGRDSGTQRPQHFGDGTRLSIL.

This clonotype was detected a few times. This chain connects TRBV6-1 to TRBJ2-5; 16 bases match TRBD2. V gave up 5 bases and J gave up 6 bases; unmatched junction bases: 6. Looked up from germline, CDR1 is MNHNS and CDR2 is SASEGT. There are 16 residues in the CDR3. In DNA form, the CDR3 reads TGTGCCAGCAGTCCGGGACTAGCGGGAGGGCCGAAGACCCAGTACTTC. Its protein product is CASSPGLAGGPKTQYF.

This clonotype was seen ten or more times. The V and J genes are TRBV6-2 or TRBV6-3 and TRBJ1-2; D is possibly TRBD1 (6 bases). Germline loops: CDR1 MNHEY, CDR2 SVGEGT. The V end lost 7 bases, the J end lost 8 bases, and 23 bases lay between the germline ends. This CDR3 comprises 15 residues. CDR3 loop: CASTRSNREDGGYTF. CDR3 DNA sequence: TGTGCCAGCACTCGTTCCAACAGGGAAGATGGAGGCTACACCTTC.

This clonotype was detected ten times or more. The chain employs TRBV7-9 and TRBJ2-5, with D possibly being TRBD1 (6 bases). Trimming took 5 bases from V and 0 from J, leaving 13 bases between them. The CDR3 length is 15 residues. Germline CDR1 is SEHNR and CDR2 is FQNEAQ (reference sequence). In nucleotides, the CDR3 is TGTGCCAGCAGCCTTGGAGACAGGTACCAAGAGACCCAGTACTTC. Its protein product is CASSLGDRYQETQYF. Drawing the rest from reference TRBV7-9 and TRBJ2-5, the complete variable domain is DTGVSQNPRHKITKRGQNVTFRCDPISEHNRLYWYRQTLGQGPEFLTYFQNEAQLEKSRLLSDRFSAERPKGSFSTLEIQRTEQGDSAMYLCASSLGDRYQETQYFGPGTRLLVL.

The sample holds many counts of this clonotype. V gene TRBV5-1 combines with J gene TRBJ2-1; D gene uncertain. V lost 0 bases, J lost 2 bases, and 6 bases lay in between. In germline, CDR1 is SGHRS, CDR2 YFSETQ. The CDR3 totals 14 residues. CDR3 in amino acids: CASSLDPAYNEQFF. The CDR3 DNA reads TGCGCCAGCAGCTTGGACCCAGCCTACAATGAGCAGTTCTTC. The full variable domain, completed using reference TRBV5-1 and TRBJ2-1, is KAGVTQTPRYLIKTRGQQVTLSCSPISGHRSVSWYQQTPGQGLQFLFEYFSETQRNKGNFPGRFSGRQFSNSRSEMNVSTLELGDSALYLCASSLDPAYNEQFFGPGTRLTVL.

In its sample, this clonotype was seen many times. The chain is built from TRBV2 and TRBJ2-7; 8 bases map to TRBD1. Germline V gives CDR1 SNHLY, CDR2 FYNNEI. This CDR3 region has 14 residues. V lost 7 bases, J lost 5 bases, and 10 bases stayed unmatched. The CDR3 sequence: CASTPRTGLDEQYF. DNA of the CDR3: TGTGCCAGCACCCCCCGGACAGGGCTCGACGAGCAGTACTTC.